These T cell receptor beta chains were read from a single sample in a study of cytomegalovirus exposure and HLA in healthy donors. Clones were read by immunoSEQ multiplex PCR, and TCRdb kept only the in-frame ones, dropping some. The table lists approximately 100,000 clones, around 60% of them singletons, with around 3.9% in the top ten. The sample was PBMCs. The receptors come from a man between 25 and 39 years old in good health and CMV-seropositive. CDR3s include the opening cysteine and the closing phenylalanine or tryptophan. D genes are given only for firm matches. Clone size, where shown, is once, few, many, or a class for clones that have expanded.

d_call	clone_size	j_call	v_call	cdr3_nt	cdr3_aa
TRBD1	-	TRBJ2-4	TRBV2	TGTGCCAGCCGGGGACAGGCCTCGAGGGGAGCCAAAAACATTCAGTACTTC	CASRGQASRGAKNIQYF
TRBD2	-	TRBJ2-3	TRBV4-2	TGTGCCAGCAGCCAAGATCGAGGTGCTAGCGGGTCGCCGGATACGCAGTATTTT	CASSQDRGASGSPDTQYF
-	-	TRBJ2-5	TRBV9	TGTGCCAGCAGCGTGGAGGGGCAGGGGGGAGCGGAGACCCAGTACTTC	CASSVEGQGGAETQYF
-	-	TRBJ1-3	TRBV7-9	TGTGCCAGCAGCTTAGATACAGGGACTGGAAACACCATATATTTT	CASSLDTGTGNTIYF
-	-	TRBJ2-7	TRBV27	TGTGCCAGCAGTTTATCAGCGGTCGAACCATCCTACGAGCAGTACTTC	CASSLSAVEPSYEQYF
-	-	TRBJ2-2	TRBV18	TGTGCCAGCTCACCCAGGGACACCGGGGAGCTGTTTTTT	CASSPRDTGELFF
TRBD1	-	TRBJ2-3	TRBV5-1	TGCGCCAGCAGCGGCGGACAGGGGGCTGGAGATACGCAGTATTTT	CASSGGQGAGDTQYF
-	few	TRBJ1-2	TRBV6-5	TGTGCCAGCAGTGAACGCAGGCCTTATGGCTACACCTTC	CASSERRPYGYTF
TRBD1	-	TRBJ1-6	TRBV7-9	TGTGCCAGCAGCTTACAGGGGGCGAATTCACCCCTCCACTTT	CASSLQGANSPLHF
TRBD2	once	TRBJ2-5	TRBV5-1	TGCGCCAGCAGCGGGACTAGCCAAGAGACCCAGTACTTC	CASSGTSQETQYF
-	few	TRBJ1-3	TRBV11-2	TGTGCCAGCAGCTTCAGAGGAAACACCATATATTTT	CASSFRGNTIYF
TRBD1	few	TRBJ2-7	TRBV15	TGTGCCACCAGCGGGACAGGAAACTCCTACGAGCAGTACTTC	CATSGTGNSYEQYF
TRBD2	few	TRBJ2-1	TRBV30	TGTGCCTGGAGTGCCAAGCCGGGACTAGCGGCCTACAATGAGCAGTTCTTC	CAWSAKPGLAAYNEQFF
-	-	TRBJ2-3	TRBV19	TGTGCCATTAGACAACCCTTCACAGATACGCAGTATTTT	CAIRQPFTDTQYF
-	-	TRBJ1-1	TRBV27	TGTGCCAGCAGCTACAGGGATTGGAACACTGAAGCTTTCTTT	CASSYRDWNTEAFF
TRBD1	few	TRBJ1-2	TRBV4-1	TGCGCCAGCAGCGGGACAGGGGGCTATGGCTACACCTTC	CASSGTGGYGYTF
TRBD2	-	TRBJ2-1	TRBV6-4	TGTGCCAGCAGTGACTCGGCCCGGGGGGATGAGCAGTTCTTC	CASSDSARGDEQFF
TRBD1	few	TRBJ1-5	TRBV6-5	TGTGCCAGCAGTTACTCAGGGGCAGGGGGGCAGCCCCAGCATTTT	CASSYSGAGGQPQHF
-	-	TRBJ1-6	TRBV25-1	TGTGCCAGCAGTCCAGGCTTCTATAATTCACCCCTCCACTTT	CASSPGFYNSPLHF
TRBD1	-	TRBJ2-1	TRBV7-6	TGTGCCAGCAGCCAGCTCGGACAGGGGAATGAGCAGTTCTTC	CASSQLGQGNEQFF
TRBD1	-	TRBJ1-4	TRBV2	TGTGCCACTAGGACAGGGGCAGGGGAAAAACTGTTTTTT	CATRTGAGEKLFF
-	-	TRBJ1-1	TRBV5-1	TGCGCCAGCAGCCCCCCTGGAACGGGCACTGAAGCTTTCTTT	CASSPPGTGTEAFF
TRBD1	-	TRBJ1-4	TRBV5-1	TGCGCCAGCAGCCTGACAGGGGGGTTACGTGAAAAACTGTTTTTT	CASSLTGGLREKLFF
TRBD1	few	TRBJ2-2	TRBV7-9	TGTGCCAGCAGGCCCGGGACAGGGGTTGGGGAGCTGTTTTTT	CASRPGTGVGELFF